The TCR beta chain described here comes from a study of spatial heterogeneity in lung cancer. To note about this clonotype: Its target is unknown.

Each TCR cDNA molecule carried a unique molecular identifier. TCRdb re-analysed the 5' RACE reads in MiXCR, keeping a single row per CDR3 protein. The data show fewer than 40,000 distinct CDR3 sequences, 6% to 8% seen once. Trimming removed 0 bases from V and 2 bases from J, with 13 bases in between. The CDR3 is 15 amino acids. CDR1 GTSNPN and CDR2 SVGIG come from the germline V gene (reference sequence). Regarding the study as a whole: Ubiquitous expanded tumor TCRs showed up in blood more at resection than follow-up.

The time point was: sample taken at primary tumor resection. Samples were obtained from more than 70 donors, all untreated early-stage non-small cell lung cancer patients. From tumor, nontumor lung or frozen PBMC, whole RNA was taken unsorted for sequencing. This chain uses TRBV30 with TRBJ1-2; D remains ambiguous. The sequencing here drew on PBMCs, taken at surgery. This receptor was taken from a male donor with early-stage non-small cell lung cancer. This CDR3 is CAWSVRRDWNYGYTF. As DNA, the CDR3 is TGTGCCTGGAGTGTACGGAGGGATTGGAACTATGGCTACACCTTC.